This T cell receptor (beta chain) is drawn from a study of blood T cells in healthy people across ages. For the study at large: Template switching captured about one barcoded beta molecule per two T cells. Broader study findings: From one million sequenced T cells, diversity estimates were lower bounds.

The second PCR ran about 6 to 11 cycles with a sample-barcoded 5' primer and J-beta primers. TCRdb processed the 5' RACE reads anew with MiXCR; each CDR3 protein has one entry. The sample comprises fewer than 2,000,000 distinct CDR3 sequences, roughly a third of which are singletons, and roughly 10% rests with the top ten. Donors each provided roughly 10 milliliters of peripheral blood. Per sample, a minimum of 7 million PBMCs were isolated. This CDR3 has 14 amino acids. Germline V CDR1 and CDR2: SGHRS, YFSETQ. The J segment lost 0 bases and the V segment lost 7 bases, leaving 7 bases of the junction unmatched. A word on this clonotype: Its antigen is currently unknown.

The J gene is TRBJ2-7, the V gene TRBV5-1, with 7 bases fitting TRBD2. This clonotype originated in a woman aged 25 to 45 in good health. Sequenced sample: blood. The CDR3: CASGGASGSYEQYF. The CDR3 DNA follows: TGCGCCAGCGGCGGGGCTAGCGGCTCCTACGAGCAGTACTTC.